The 3 T cell receptor beta chains listed next were all sequenced from one sample in a study of long-term antiretroviral therapy in people with HIV. A v3.0 immunoSEQ assay was performed at survey level. The data were produced by immunoSEQ multiplex PCR, yet TCRdb's version contains in-frame clones alone and is incomplete. This sample yields around 20,000 clones, of which around 78% are seen a single time; approximately 8.6% belongs to the top ten. Source: unsorted PBMCs, taken at the start of antiretroviral therapy, before treatment. The receptors derive from a woman aged 40 to 55 with HIV.

The V call is TRBV18, the J call TRBJ1-1, with D tentatively TRBD1 (5 bases). In germline, CDR1 is KGHSH, CDR2 LQKENI. The CDR3 extends over 14 amino acids. V lost 3 bases and J 11 bases, leaving 19 bases between the germline ends. CDR3 bases: TGTGCCAGCTCACCTACTAACTGGGGCCAGCTGGCTTTCTTT. Protein: CASSPTNWGQLAFF. Filled out from reference TRBV18 and TRBJ1-1, the complete variable domain reads NAGVMQNPRHLVRRRGQEARLRCSPMKGHSHVYWYRQLPEEGLKFMVYLQKENIIDESGMPKERFSAEFPKEGPSILRIQQVVRGDSAAYFCASSPTNWGQLAFFGQGTRLTVV.

The rearrangement joins TRBV19 to TRBJ1-3, with TRBD1 as a possible D gene (6 bases). This CDR3 region has 14 residues. V shed 4 bases and J shed 2 bases, with 9 bases lying between them. Germline V gene lookup returns CDR1 LNHDA and CDR2 SQIVND (reference sequence). This chain's CDR3 is CASSSRDTGNTIYF. CDR3 sequence (DNA): TGTGCCAGTAGTAGCAGGGACACTGGAAACACCATATATTTT.

The table lists this clone with a count of one. CDR3 loop: CASSLAGQGAPQHF. The CDR3, as DNA: TGTGCCAGCAGCTTAGCGGGACAGGGGGCCCCCCAGCATTTT. The gene calls are TRBV7-2 and TRBJ1-5; 12 nucleotides align to TRBD1. Germline V gene data show CDR1 as SGHTA and CDR2 as FQGNSA. This CDR3 is built from 14 residues. V shed 0 bases and J 10 bases; nucleotides not matched to a gene: 1.